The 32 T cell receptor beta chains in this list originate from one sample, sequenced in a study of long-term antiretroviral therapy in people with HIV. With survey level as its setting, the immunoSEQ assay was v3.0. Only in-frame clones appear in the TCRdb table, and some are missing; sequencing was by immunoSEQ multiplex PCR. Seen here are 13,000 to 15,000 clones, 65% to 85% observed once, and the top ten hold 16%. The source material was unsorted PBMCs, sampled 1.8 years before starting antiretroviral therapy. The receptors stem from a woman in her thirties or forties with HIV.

CDR3: CASSSGHYEQYF. The CDR3 nucleotides read TGTGCCAGCTCGTCAGGGCATTACGAGCAGTACTTC. The chain recombines TRBV18 with TRBJ2-7; perhaps TRBD1 as D (5 bases). Per the germline V gene, CDR1 is KGHSH and CDR2 is LQKENI. V was shortened by 6 bases and J by 4 bases, with 10 bases between the two germline ends. The CDR3 spans 12 residues.

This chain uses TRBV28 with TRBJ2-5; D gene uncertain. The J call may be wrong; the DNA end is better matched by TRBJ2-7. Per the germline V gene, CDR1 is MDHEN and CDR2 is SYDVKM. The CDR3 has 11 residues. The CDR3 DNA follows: TGTGCCAGCAGTTTTGCGTACGAGCAGTACTTC. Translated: CASSFAYEQYF.

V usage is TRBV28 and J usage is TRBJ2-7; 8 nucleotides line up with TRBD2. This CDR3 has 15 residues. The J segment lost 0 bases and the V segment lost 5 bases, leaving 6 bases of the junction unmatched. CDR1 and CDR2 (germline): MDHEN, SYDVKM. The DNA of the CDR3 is TGTGCCAGCAGTGAACCGGGACTAGACTCCTACGAGCAGTACTTC. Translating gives CASSEPGLDSYEQYF.

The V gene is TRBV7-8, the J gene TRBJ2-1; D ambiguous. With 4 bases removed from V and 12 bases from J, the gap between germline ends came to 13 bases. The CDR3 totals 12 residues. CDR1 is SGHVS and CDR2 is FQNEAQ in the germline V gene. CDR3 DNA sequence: TGTGCCAGCAGCTCCGGTGACGACGGGCAGTTCTTC. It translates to CASSSGDDGQFF. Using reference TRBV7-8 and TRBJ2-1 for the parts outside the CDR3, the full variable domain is GAGVSQSPRYKVAKRGQDVALRCDPISGHVSLFWYQQALGQGPEFLTYFQNEAQLDKSGLPSDRFFAERPEGSVSTLKIQRTQQEDSAVYLCASSSGDDGQFFGPGTRLTVL.

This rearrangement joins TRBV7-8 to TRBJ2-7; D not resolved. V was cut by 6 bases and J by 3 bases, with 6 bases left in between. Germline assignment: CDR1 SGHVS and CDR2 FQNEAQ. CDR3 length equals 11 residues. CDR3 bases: TGTGCCAGCAGTTTTCACTACGAGCAGTACTTC. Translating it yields CASSFHYEQYF.

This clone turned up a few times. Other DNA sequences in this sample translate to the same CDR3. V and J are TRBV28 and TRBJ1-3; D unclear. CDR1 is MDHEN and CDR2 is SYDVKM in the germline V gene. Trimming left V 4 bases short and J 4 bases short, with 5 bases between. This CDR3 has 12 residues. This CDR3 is CASSSGGNTIYF. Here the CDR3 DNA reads TGTGCCAGCAGTTCGGGGGGAAACACCATATATTTT.

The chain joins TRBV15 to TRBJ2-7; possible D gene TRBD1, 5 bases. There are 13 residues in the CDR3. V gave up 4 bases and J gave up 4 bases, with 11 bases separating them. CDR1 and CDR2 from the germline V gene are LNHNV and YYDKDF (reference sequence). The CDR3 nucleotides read TGTGCCACCAGCAAGGGGCTGGAATACGAGCAGTACTTC. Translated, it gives CATSKGLEYEQYF.

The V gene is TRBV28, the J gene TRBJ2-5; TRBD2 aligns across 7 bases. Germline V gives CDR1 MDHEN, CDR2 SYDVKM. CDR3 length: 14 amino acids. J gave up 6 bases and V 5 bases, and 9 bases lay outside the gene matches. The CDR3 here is CASSTTSWGQTQYF. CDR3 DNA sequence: TGTGCCAGCAGTACGACTAGCTGGGGACAGACCCAGTACTTC.

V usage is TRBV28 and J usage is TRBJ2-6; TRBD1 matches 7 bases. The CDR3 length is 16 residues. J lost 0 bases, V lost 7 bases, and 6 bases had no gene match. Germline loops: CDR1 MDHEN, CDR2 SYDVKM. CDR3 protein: CASKPGGPSGANVLTF. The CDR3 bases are TGTGCCAGCAAACCAGGGGGTCCCTCTGGGGCCAACGTCCTGACTTTC.

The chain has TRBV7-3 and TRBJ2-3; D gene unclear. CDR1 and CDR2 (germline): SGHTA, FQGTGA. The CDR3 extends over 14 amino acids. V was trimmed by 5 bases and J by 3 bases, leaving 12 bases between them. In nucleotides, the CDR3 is TGTGCCAGCAGCACCCTGACCAGGACAGATACGCAGTATTTT. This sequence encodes CASSTLTRTDTQYF. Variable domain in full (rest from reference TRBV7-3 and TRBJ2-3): GAGVSQTPSNKVTEKGKYVELRCDPISGHTALYWYRQSLGQGPEFLIYFQGTGAADDSGLPNDRFFAVRPEGSVSTLKIQRTERGDSAVYLCASSTLTRTDTQYFGPGTRLTVL.

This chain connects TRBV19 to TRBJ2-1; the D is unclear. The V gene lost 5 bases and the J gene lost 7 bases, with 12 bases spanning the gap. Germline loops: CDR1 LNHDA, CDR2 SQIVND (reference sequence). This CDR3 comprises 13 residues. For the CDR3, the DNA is TGTGCCAGTAGTCCGGGTGGTAGGAATGAGCAGTTCTTC. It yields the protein CASSPGGRNEQFF. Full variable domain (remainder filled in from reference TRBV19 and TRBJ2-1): DGGITQSPKYLFRKEGQNVTLSCEQNLNHDAMYWYRQDPGQGLRLIYYSQIVNDFQKGDIAEGYSVSREKKESFPLTVTSAQKNPTAFYLCASSPGGRNEQFFGPGTRLTVL.

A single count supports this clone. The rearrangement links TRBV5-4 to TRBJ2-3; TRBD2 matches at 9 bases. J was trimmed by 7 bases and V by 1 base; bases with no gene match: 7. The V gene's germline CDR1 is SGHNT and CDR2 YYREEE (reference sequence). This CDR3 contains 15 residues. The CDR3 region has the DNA TGTGCCAGCAGCTTGAGAAGCGGGAGGATTAATACGCAGTATTTT. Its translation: CASSLRSGRINTQYF. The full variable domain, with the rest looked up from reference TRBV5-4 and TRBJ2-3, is ETGVTQSPTHLIKTRGQQVTLRCSSQSGHNTVSWYQQALGQGPQFIFQYYREEENGRGNFPPRFSGLQFPNYSSELNVNALELDDSALYLCASSLRSGRINTQYFGPGTRLTVL.

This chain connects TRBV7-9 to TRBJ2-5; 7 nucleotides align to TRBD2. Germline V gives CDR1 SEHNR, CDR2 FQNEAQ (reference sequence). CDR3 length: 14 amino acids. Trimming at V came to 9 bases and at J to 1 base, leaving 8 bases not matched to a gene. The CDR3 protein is CASRKRGPQETQYF. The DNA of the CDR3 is TGTGCCAGTAGGAAGCGGGGTCCCCAAGAGACCCAGTACTTC.

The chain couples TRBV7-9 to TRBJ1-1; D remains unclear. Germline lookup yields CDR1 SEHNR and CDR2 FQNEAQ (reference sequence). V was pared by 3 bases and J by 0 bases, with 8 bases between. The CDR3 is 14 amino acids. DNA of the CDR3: TGTGCCAGCAGCTTGAATAGCATGAACACTGAAGCTTTCTTT. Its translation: CASSLNSMNTEAFF.

For the CDR3, the DNA is TGCGCCAGCAGCCAAGATCTTGTCTACGAGCAGTACTTC. It is translated as CASSQDLVYEQYF. The chain carries TRBV4-3 and TRBJ2-7; D is unclear. The germline V gene has CDR1 LGHNA and CDR2 YSLEER. The CDR3 has 13 amino acids. Deletions cut 0 bases from V and 3 bases from J, with 6 bases between.

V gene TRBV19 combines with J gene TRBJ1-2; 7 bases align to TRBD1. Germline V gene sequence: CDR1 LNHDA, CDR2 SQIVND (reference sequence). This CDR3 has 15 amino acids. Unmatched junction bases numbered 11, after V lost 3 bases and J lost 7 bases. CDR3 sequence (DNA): TGTGCCAGTAGTATGGAACCGGGACAGAGAATTGGCTACACCTTC. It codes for CASSMEPGQRIGYTF.

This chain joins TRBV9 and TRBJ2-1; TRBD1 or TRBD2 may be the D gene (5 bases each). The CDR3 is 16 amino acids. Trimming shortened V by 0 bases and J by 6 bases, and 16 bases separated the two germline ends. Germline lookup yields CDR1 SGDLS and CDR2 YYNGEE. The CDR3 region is CASSVALGDPLNEQFF. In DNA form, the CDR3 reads TGTGCCAGCAGCGTAGCTCTAGGGGACCCGCTCAATGAGCAGTTCTTC.

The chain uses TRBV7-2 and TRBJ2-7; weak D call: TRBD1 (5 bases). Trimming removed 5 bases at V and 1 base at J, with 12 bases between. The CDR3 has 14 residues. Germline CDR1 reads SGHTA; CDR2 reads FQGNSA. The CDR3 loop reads CASSPTGQSYEQYF. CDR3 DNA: TGTGCCAGCAGCCCTACTGGACAATCCTACGAGCAGTACTTC.

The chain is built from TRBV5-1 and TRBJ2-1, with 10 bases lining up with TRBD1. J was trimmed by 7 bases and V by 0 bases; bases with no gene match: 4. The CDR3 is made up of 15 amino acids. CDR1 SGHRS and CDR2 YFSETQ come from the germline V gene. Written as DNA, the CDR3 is TGCGCCAGCAGCTTGGGGGGACAGGGGTTTAATGAGCAGTTCTTC. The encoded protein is CASSLGGQGFNEQFF.

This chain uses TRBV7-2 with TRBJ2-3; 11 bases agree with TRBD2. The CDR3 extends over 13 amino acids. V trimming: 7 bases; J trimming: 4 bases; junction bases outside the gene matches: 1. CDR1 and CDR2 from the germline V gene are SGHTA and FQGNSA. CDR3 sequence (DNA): TGTGCCAGCAAGGGACTAGCGGCAGATACGCAGTATTTT. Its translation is CASKGLAADTQYF.

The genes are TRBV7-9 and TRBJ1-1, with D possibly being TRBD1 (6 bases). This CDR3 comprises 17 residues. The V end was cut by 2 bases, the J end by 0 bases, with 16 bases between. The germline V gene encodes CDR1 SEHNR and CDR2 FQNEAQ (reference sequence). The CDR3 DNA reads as TGTGCCAGCAGCTTACCCCCAGGGGTTGGAATGAACACTGAAGCTTTCTTT. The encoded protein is CASSLPPGVGMNTEAFF. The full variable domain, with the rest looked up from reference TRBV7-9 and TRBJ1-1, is DTGVSQNPRHKITKRGQNVTFRCDPISEHNRLYWYRQTLGQGPEFLTYFQNEAQLEKSRLLSDRFSAERPKGSFSTLEIQRTEQGDSAMYLCASSLPPGVGMNTEAFFGQGTRLTVV.

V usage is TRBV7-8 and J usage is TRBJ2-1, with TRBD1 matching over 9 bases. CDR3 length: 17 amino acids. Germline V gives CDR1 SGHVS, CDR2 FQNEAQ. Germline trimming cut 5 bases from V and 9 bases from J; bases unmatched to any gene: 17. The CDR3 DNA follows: TGTGCCAGCAGCAAAGCCCATTTGGGACAGGGTCTGACTGAGCAGTTCTTC. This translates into CASSKAHLGQGLTEQFF.

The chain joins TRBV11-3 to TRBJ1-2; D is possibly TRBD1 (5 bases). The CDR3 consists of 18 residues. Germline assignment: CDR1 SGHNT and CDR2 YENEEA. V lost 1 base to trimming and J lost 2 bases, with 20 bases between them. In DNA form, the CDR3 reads TGTGCCAGCAGCTTAGCTCGGGGCAGGCCGCCCAAGAACTATGGCTACACCTTC. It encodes CASSLARGRPPKNYGYTF.

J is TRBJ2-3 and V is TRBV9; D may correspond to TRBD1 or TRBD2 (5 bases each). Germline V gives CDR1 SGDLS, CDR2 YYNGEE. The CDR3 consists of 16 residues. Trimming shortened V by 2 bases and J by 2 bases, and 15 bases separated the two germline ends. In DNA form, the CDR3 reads TGTGCCAGCAGCGTGAGGGACGGAAGAACCACAGATACGCAGTATTTT. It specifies CASSVRDGRTTDTQYF.

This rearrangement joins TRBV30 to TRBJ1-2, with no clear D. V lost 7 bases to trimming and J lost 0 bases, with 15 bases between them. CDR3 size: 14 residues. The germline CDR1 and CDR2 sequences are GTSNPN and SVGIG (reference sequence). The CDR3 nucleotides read TGTGCCTCTAGGGCCCAGAATACTAACTATGGCTACACCTTC. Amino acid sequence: CASRAQNTNYGYTF.

The DNA for the CDR3 is TGTGCCAGCAGCTTGGAGGCGTCCTACACCTTC. Translation: CASSLEASYTF. The genes are TRBV5-5 and TRBJ1-2; no reliable D call. Trimming left V 0 bases short and J 10 bases short, with 7 bases between. The CDR3 is 11 residues long. Germline CDR1 is SGHKS and CDR2 is YYEKEE (reference sequence).

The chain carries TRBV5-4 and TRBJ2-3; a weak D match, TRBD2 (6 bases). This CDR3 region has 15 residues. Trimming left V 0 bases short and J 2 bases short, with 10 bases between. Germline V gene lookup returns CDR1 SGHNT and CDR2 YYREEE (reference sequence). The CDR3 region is CASSLALAYTDTQYF. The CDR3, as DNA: TGTGCCAGCAGCTTGGCTCTAGCGTACACAGATACGCAGTATTTT.

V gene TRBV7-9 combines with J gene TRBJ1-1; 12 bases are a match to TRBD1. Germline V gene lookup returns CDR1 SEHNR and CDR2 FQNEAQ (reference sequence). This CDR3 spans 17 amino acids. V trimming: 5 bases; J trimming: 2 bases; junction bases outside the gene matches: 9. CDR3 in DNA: TGTGCCAGCAGCAATGCACCGGGACAGGGGGCTAACACTGAAGCTTTCTTT. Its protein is CASSNAPGQGANTEAFF.

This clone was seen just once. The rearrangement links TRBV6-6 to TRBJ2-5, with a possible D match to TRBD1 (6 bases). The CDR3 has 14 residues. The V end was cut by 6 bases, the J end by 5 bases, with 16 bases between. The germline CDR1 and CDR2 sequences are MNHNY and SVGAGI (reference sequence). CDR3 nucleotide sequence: TGTGCCAGCAGCGGAATGACAGGCAGGGAGACCCAGTACTTC. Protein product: CASSGMTGRETQYF.

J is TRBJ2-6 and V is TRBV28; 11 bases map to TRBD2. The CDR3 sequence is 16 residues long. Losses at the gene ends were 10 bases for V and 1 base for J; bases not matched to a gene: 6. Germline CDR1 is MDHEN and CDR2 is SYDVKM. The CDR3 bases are TGTGCCACCTCGACTAGCGGGAATTCTGGGGCCAACGTCCTGACTTTC. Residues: CATSTSGNSGANVLTF. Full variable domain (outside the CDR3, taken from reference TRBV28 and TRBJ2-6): DVKVTQSSRYLVKRTGEKVFLECVQDMDHENMFWYRQDPGLGLRLIYFSYDVKMKEKGDIPEGYSVSREKKERFSLILESASTNQTSMYLCATSTSGNSGANVLTFGAGSRLTVL.

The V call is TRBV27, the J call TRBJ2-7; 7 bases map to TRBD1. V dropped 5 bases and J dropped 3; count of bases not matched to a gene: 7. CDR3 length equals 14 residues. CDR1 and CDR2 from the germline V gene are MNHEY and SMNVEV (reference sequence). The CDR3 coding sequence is TGTGCCAGCAGTCTGACAGGGAGCAACTACGAGCAGTACTTC. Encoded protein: CASSLTGSNYEQYF.

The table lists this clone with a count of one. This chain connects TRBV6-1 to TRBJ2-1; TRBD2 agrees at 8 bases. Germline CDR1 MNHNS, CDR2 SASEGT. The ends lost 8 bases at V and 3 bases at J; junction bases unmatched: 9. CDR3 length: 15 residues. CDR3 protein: CASQELAGIYNEQFF. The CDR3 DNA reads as TGTGCCAGCCAAGAATTAGCGGGAATCTACAATGAGCAGTTCTTC.